This T cell receptor beta chain emerged from a study of blood T cells in healthy people across ages. Study-level findings and limits: Roughly linear age-related decline in beta diversity appeared, significant by age around 40.

CDR1 SGHTA and CDR2 FQGNSA come from the germline V gene. V lost 5 bases and J lost 4, with 17 bases in between. The CDR3 is 15 amino acids. A second PCR, run for about 6 to 11 cycles, used a sample-barcoded 5' primer plus a J-beta primer mix. Using its own MiXCR run on the 5' RACE reads, TCRdb lists one record per CDR3 protein. The sample records about 830,000 distinct CDR3 sequences, around 68% being singletons. On this clonotype: No antigen is known for it.

The source material was blood. This chain connects TRBV7-2 to TRBJ1-1; TRBD1 might be the D (5 bases). This TCR came from a man aged 25-45 years in good health. The CDR3 reads CASSLEGQGRTEAFF. The CDR3 DNA follows: TGTGCCAGCAGCCTTGAGGGGCAGGGACGCACTGAAGCTTTCTTT.